The 22 T cell receptor beta chains below all came from one sample that was sequenced in a study of shared clonotypes between healthy human individuals. Method: immunoSEQ multiplex PCR; TCRdb's copy keeps in-frame clones and lacks some. The sample lists 2 million to 2.5 million clones; 85% to 95% were seen once. The sample consisted of naive CD4+ T cells from PBMCs. The subset here: CD45RA+ positively selected. Source of these receptors: a man aged 18 to 30 in good health. Some clones in this sample may be carry-over from other donors' samples.

This chain uses TRBV5-6 with TRBJ2-7; D is tentatively TRBD1 or TRBD2 (5 bases each). Germline CDR1 and CDR2: SGHDT and YYEEEE. The CDR3 has 14 residues. V was clipped by 4 bases and J by 5 bases, with 16 bases between them. This chain's CDR3 is CASSPRVRGHEQYF. Here the CDR3 DNA reads TGTGCCAGCAGCCCCCGGGTCCGGGGCCACGAGCAGTACTTC.

About this clone: Other DNA sequences within the sample encode an identical CDR3. The V and J genes are TRBV18 and TRBJ1-1, with 10 bases that match TRBD1. The V gene end was trimmed by 4 bases and the J gene end by 0 bases; junction bases not matched to a gene: 2. The CDR3 length is 15 residues. Germline V gives CDR1 KGHSH, CDR2 LQKENI. DNA of the CDR3: TGTGCCAGCTCACTGGGACAGGGGCTGAACACTGAAGCTTTCTTT. Translation: CASSLGQGLNTEAFF.

The CDR3 region has the DNA TGCGCCAGCAGCAAACCACCTCAGGGCGGGAGTACAGATACGCAGTATTTT. It codes for CASSKPPQGGSTDTQYF. The chain couples TRBV5-1 to TRBJ2-3, with TRBD2 matching over 7 bases. Germline CDR1 and CDR2: SGHRS and YFSETQ. V shed 4 bases, J shed 3 bases, and the junction held 14 bases outside the gene matches. The CDR3 has 17 amino acids.

The chain joins TRBV11-3 to TRBJ2-1; 9 bases align to TRBD2. The ends lost 1 base at V and 0 bases at J; junction bases unmatched: 10. The V gene's germline CDR1 is SGHNT and CDR2 YENEEA. The CDR3 runs 19 residues. The CDR3: CASSLAGTSTIGSYNEQFF. Here the CDR3 DNA reads TGTGCCAGCAGCTTAGCCGGGACTAGCACTATCGGCTCCTACAATGAGCAGTTCTTC.

The chain employs TRBV6-6 and TRBJ2-7, with TRBD2 identical over 9 bases. Germline CDR1 and CDR2: MNHNY and SVGAGI (reference sequence). The CDR3 contains 15 residues. Germline trimming cut 4 bases from V and 3 bases from J; bases unmatched to any gene: 7. CDR3 in DNA: TGTGCCAGCAGTTCCGGAGTAGCGGGAGACTACGAGCAGTACTTC. This encodes CASSSGVAGDYEQYF.

This clone was observed once. This sequence joins TRBV5-1 and TRBJ1-1, with 11 bases lining up with TRBD1. Germline V gene data show CDR1 as SGHRS and CDR2 as YFSETQ. The J segment lost 4 bases and the V segment lost 4 bases, leaving 9 bases of the junction unmatched. The CDR3 covers 16 residues. The DNA for the CDR3 is TGCGCCAGCAGCCCAGGGACAGGGGGGACGAGCACTGAAGCTTTCTTT. It is translated as CASSPGTGGTSTEAFF.

This clone was detected only once. J is TRBJ1-4 and V is TRBV27; 10 bases fit TRBD1. This CDR3 has 15 amino acids. Germline trimming cut 2 bases from V and 10 bases from J; bases unmatched to any gene: 7. Per the germline V gene, CDR1 is MNHEY and CDR2 is SMNVEV (reference sequence). DNA for the CDR3: TGTGCCAGCAGTTTACTCCCGGGACAGGGGACAAAACTGTTTTTT. Its translation: CASSLLPGQGTKLFF.

The chain links TRBV5-4 to TRBJ2-5; D is unclear. The germline V gene has CDR1 SGHNT and CDR2 YYREEE (reference sequence). With 4 bases removed from V and 1 base from J, the gap between germline ends came to 8 bases. The CDR3 sequence is 13 residues long. The CDR3, as DNA: TGTGCCAGCAGCCCGGAGACCCAAGAGACCCAGTACTTC. Amino acids: CASSPETQETQYF. The complete variable domain, with remaining parts taken from reference TRBV5-4 and TRBJ2-5, reads ETGVTQSPTHLIKTRGQQVTLRCSSQSGHNTVSWYQQALGQGPQFIFQYYREEENGRGNFPPRFSGLQFPNYSSELNVNALELDDSALYLCASSPETQETQYFGPGTRLLVL.

This clone was found once. The chain couples TRBV9 to TRBJ2-3, with 9 bases that match TRBD1. CDR3 length: 16 amino acids. The J segment lost 4 bases and the V segment lost 3 bases, leaving 9 bases of the junction unmatched. CDR1 and CDR2 from the germline V gene are SGDLS and YYNGEE. DNA of the CDR3: TGTGCCAGCAGCGGAACCGGGACAGGGTGGGCAGATACGCAGTATTTT. As protein: CASSGTGTGWADTQYF. The complete variable domain, with remaining parts taken from reference TRBV9 and TRBJ2-3, reads DSGVTQTPKHLITATGQRVTLRCSPRSGDLSVYWYQQSLDQGLQFLIQYYNGEERAKGNILERFSAQQFPDLHSELNLSSLELGDSALYFCASSGTGTGWADTQYFGPGTRLTVL.

The chain recombines TRBV4-3 with TRBJ2-1, with D tentatively TRBD2 (5 bases). Germline loops: CDR1 LGHNA, CDR2 YSLEER. This CDR3 is 16 amino acids long. The V gene lost 4 bases and the J gene lost 0 bases, with 13 bases spanning the gap. The CDR3, as DNA: TGCGCCAGCAGCCGGTTGGACTCGAGCTCCTACAATGAGCAGTTCTTC. Translated: CASSRLDSSSYNEQFF.

The V call is TRBV7-2, the J call TRBJ2-2; TRBD1 matches 7 bases. Germline CDR1 and CDR2: SGHTA and FQGNSA. After removal of 4 bases from V and 6 bases from J, the junction contained 8 bases not matched to a gene. This CDR3 is built from 15 residues. CDR3 coding DNA: TGTGCCAGCAGCTCTAGGGGGCAGGGGGCCGGGGAGCTGTTTTTT. This sequence encodes CASSSRGQGAGELFF.

This chain joins TRBV5-8 and TRBJ1-2; D uncertain. Trimming took 2 bases from V and 4 from J, leaving 9 bases between them. The CDR3 spans 13 residues. From germline, CDR1 is SGHTS and CDR2 YDEGEE. CDR3 nucleotide sequence: TGTGCCAGCAGCTTACTAGCCCCCTATGGCTACACCTTC. Amino acid sequence: CASSLLAPYGYTF.

This clone was detected a few times. The chain has TRBV20-1 and TRBJ1-1, with TRBD1 as a possible D gene (5 bases). The CDR3 has 11 amino acids. V lost 6 bases and J lost 5, with 10 bases in between. Germline V gene sequence: CDR1 DFQATT, CDR2 SNEGSKA (reference sequence). The CDR3 coding sequence is TGCAGTGCGGGGCAGGAGACTGAAGCTTTCTTT. This translates into CSAGQETEAFF.

Here the CDR3 DNA reads TGTGCCAGCAGTCCCGGGACACTGGGGATCGGTGGCTACACCTTC. Encoded protein: CASSPGTLGIGGYTF. The chain has TRBV28 and TRBJ1-2; D might be TRBD1 (6 bases). Germline V gene data show CDR1 as MDHEN and CDR2 as SYDVKM. The CDR3 is 15 amino acids. V was cut by 5 bases and J by 7 bases, with 20 bases left in between.

V usage is TRBV18 and J usage is TRBJ1-5; D gene uncertain. The CDR3 is made up of 17 amino acids. Germline V lookup: CDR1 KGHSH, CDR2 LQKENI. The V and J ends lost 1 base and 0 bases respectively, with 13 bases between them. CDR3 protein: CASSPRHTSNSNQPQHF. The CDR3 coding sequence is TGTGCCAGCTCACCACGACATACGTCGAATAGCAATCAGCCCCAGCATTTT.

This chain links TRBV29-1 with TRBJ2-5; 12 bases align to TRBD2. The CDR3 is 14 amino acids. J gave up 4 bases and V 4 bases, and 4 bases lay outside the gene matches. In germline, CDR1 is SQVTM, CDR2 ANQGSEA. DNA for the CDR3: TGCAGCGTTGCCCCTAGCGGGAGGGGAGAGACCCAGTACTTC. Translating gives CSVAPSGRGETQYF.

J is TRBJ2-4 and V is TRBV18, with D maybe TRBD2 (5 bases). V lost 2 bases to trimming and J lost 3 bases, with 11 bases between them. The CDR3 contains 15 residues. CDR1 is KGHSH and CDR2 is LQKENI in the germline V gene. CDR3 protein: CASSPKDGIKNIQYF. CDR3 bases: TGTGCCAGCTCACCAAAGGACGGGATCAAAAACATTCAGTACTTC.

The rearrangement joins TRBV11-2 to TRBJ2-7; D unresolved. Trimming took off 5 bases at V and 2 bases at J, with 13 bases between the two ends. CDR1 is SGHAT, CDR2 FQNNGV, per germline. This CDR3 is 14 amino acids long. CDR3 protein: CASSPNRSPYEQYF. The CDR3 region has the DNA TGTGCCAGCAGCCCCAACCGCAGCCCCTACGAGCAGTACTTC.

The chain recombines TRBV7-9 with TRBJ2-7, with 8 bases identical to TRBD2. Per germline, CDR1 SEHNR and CDR2 FQNEAQ (reference sequence). This CDR3 has 17 residues. After removal of 0 bases from V and 3 bases from J, the junction contained 10 bases not matched to a gene. CDR3 DNA sequence: TGTGCCAGCAGCTTAGCGAGGGGTAGCGGGGCATTCTACGAGCAGTACTTC. This sequence encodes CASSLARGSGAFYEQYF.

The V call is TRBV5-1, the J call TRBJ1-5; D gene unclear. Germline loops: CDR1 SGHRS, CDR2 YFSETQ. Trimming left V 5 bases short and J 9 bases short, with 18 bases between. CDR3 length: 14 residues. The CDR3 coding sequence is TGCGCCAGCAGTAACGGACTGACCCCGGGGCCCCAGCATTTT. Protein product: CASSNGLTPGPQHF.

This sequence joins TRBV19 and TRBJ1-1; D uncertain. This CDR3 is built from 12 residues. CDR1 is LNHDA, CDR2 SQIVND, per germline (reference sequence). V was cut by 8 bases and J by 0 bases, with 7 bases left in between. CDR3 sequence (DNA): TGTGCCAGTTCTCAGGTGAACACTGAAGCTTTCTTT. Its protein is CASSQVNTEAFF.

The gene calls are TRBV7-9 and TRBJ1-1, with D possibly matching TRBD1 (6 bases). Germline V lookup: CDR1 SEHNR, CDR2 FQNEAQ (reference sequence). The CDR3 is 14 residues long. V dropped 3 bases and J dropped 0 bases, with 8 bases sitting between them. The CDR3 DNA reads TGTGCCAGCAGCTTTGGACAGATGAACACTGAAGCTTTCTTT. Amino acids: CASSFGQMNTEAFF.